The present entry profiles one T cell receptor beta chain with its context. No antigen is known for it. The data are from a study of cytomegalovirus exposure and HLA in healthy donors. The overall study: Roughly 180 million T cells yielded around 100 million unique TCR beta sequences, as an earlier analysis found.

Study-wide findings and caveats: Per published accounts, TCR beta sequences correctly predicted the HLA-A and HLA-B alleles of most subjects.

This CDR3 is 17 amino acids long. Germline V gene data show CDR1 as LGHNT and CDR2 as FRNRAP. Trimming cost V 4 bases and J 7 bases, with 26 bases left between them. 13 Jbeta primers and 60 Vbeta primers were used for the PCR. Sequenced by immunoSEQ multiplex PCR; TCRdb stores in-frame clones only, minus some. The top ten clones hold around 2.5% of a sample with 110,000 to 150,000 clones, roughly 84% of them seen once. The receptor was derived from a boy between 2 and 10 years old in good health and CMV-seronegative. The sample consisted of PBMCs. The chain couples TRBV12-5 to TRBJ2-7; possible D gene TRBD2, 7 bases. The CDR3 DNA is TGTGCTAGTGGTTGGGGGGGCAGGTCGACTGCGTTAGCGGAGCAGTACTTC. The encoded protein is CASGWGGRSTALAEQYF.